Below are 20 T cell receptor beta chains sequenced from a single sample in a study of cytomegalovirus exposure and HLA in healthy donors. Researchers ran the PCR with 60 Vbeta and 13 Jbeta primers. TCRdb's copy holds only in-frame clones and misses some; the assay was immunoSEQ multiplex PCR. Here the sample spans roughly 120,000 clones, roughly 78% being singletons. The source material was PBMCs. These receptors were collected from a young man in good health and CMV-seronegative.

This chain links TRBV5-1 with TRBJ1-3; 10 nucleotides match TRBD1. J gave up 3 bases and V 3 bases, and 6 bases lay outside the gene matches. The CDR3 runs to 16 residues. Germline CDR1 SGHRS, CDR2 YFSETQ. CDR3 DNA: TGCGCCAGCAGCTCACCCGGGACAGGGGTTGGAAACACCATATATTTT. Amino acids: CASSSPGTGVGNTIYF.

The CDR3 bases are TGTGCCAGCAGTTCCCCCCGGTATAACTATGGCTACACCTTC. It encodes CASSSPRYNYGYTF. The chain joins TRBV28 to TRBJ1-2; D not resolved. The CDR3 is 14 residues long. Germline V lookup: CDR1 MDHEN, CDR2 SYDVKM. The germline V and J ends were trimmed by 4 bases and 1 base, with 10 bases remaining between them.

V is TRBV10-3 and J is TRBJ1-2; possible D gene TRBD1, 6 bases. This CDR3 contains 16 residues. Germline V gene sequence: CDR1 ENHRY, CDR2 SYGVKD. V lost 1 base and J 4 bases, leaving 16 bases between the germline ends. The CDR3 bases are TGTGCCATCAGTGAGTGGGGGCTAGGGATTACCTATGGCTACACCTTC. Amino acids: CAISEWGLGITYGYTF.

This sequence joins TRBV28 and TRBJ2-3; the D is unclear. The V end was cut by 2 bases, the J end by 2 bases, with 11 bases between. Germline CDR1 MDHEN, CDR2 SYDVKM. The CDR3 covers 15 residues. Here the CDR3 DNA reads TGTGCCAGCAGTTTACTTGGCACAGCCACAGATACGCAGTATTTT. Protein: CASSLLGTATDTQYF.

The chain carries TRBV7-9 and TRBJ2-1; maybe TRBD2 (6 bases). The V end lost 1 base, the J end lost 1 base, and 11 bases lay between the germline ends. The CDR3 covers 16 residues. CDR1 is SEHNR, CDR2 FQNEAQ, per germline (reference sequence). CDR3 sequence: CASSLVGDSSYNEQFF. DNA for the CDR3: TGTGCCAGCAGCTTAGTTGGGGACTCTTCCTACAATGAGCAGTTCTTC.

This chain connects TRBV6-5 to TRBJ2-7, with 8 bases aligning to TRBD1. The CDR3 contains 15 residues. Germline V gene data show CDR1 as MNHEY and CDR2 as SVGAGI. V lost 2 bases and J lost 2; bases outside the gene matches: 5. The CDR3 loop reads CASSYHRGKTYEQYF. The CDR3 coding sequence is TGTGCCAGCAGTTACCACAGGGGGAAAACCTACGAGCAGTACTTC.

This clone was detected only once. The V and J genes are TRBV5-1 and TRBJ2-3, with 10 bases fitting TRBD1. Germline assignment: CDR1 SGHRS and CDR2 YFSETQ. The V and J ends lost 3 bases and 0 bases, in that order; junction bases with no gene match: 7. CDR3 length: 17 residues. CDR3 region: CASSWGTGDSSTDTQYF. CDR3 DNA sequence: TGCGCCAGCAGCTGGGGGACAGGGGACTCTAGCACAGATACGCAGTATTTT.

The chain links TRBV9 to TRBJ2-1; D gene uncertain. CDR1 SGDLS and CDR2 YYNGEE come from the germline V gene. Trimming took off 2 bases at V and 7 bases at J, with 7 bases between the two ends. This CDR3 is built from 12 residues. CDR3 in amino acids: CASSVVSNEQFF. The CDR3 DNA follows: TGTGCCAGCAGCGTTGTCAGTAATGAGCAGTTCTTC. Based on the CDR3 plus reference TRBV9 and TRBJ2-1, the full variable domain is DSGVTQTPKHLITATGQRVTLRCSPRSGDLSVYWYQQSLDQGLQFLIQYYNGEERAKGNILERFSAQQFPDLHSELNLSSLELGDSALYFCASSVVSNEQFFGPGTRLTVL.

V and J are TRBV30 and TRBJ1-1; tentative D call: TRBD1 (5 bases). This CDR3 spans 13 amino acids. Trimming cost V 2 bases and J 5 bases, with 12 bases left between them. Germline V gives CDR1 GTSNPN, CDR2 SVGIG (reference sequence). CDR3 nucleotide sequence: TGTGCCTGGAGTTCCCAGGGAGGGACTGAAGCTTTCTTT. It encodes CAWSSQGGTEAFF. Together with reference TRBV30 and TRBJ1-1, the CDR3 gives the full variable domain: SQTIHQWPATLVQPVGSPLSLECTVEGTSNPNLYWYRQAAGRGLQLLFYSVGIGQISSEVPQNLSASRPQDRQFILSSKKLLLSDSGFYLCAWSSQGGTEAFFGQGTRLTVV.

This clone came up a few times. The chain links TRBV28 to TRBJ2-7; TRBD2 matches at 11 bases. Trimming at V came to 5 bases and at J to 1 base, leaving 1 base not matched to a gene. The CDR3 is 14 amino acids. Germline assignment: CDR1 MDHEN and CDR2 SYDVKM. The DNA for the CDR3 is TGTGCCAGCAGTCGACTAGCGGGGTCCTACGAGCAGTACTTC. Translation: CASSRLAGSYEQYF.

The chain uses TRBV28 and TRBJ2-5; D is undetermined. Matching the DNA end better, TRBJ2-7 makes the J call doubtful. The CDR3 length is 14 residues. Germline CDR1 reads MDHEN; CDR2 reads SYDVKM. Here the CDR3 DNA reads TGTGCCAGCAGTTTCCGGTCCCTCTCCTACGAGCAGTACTTC. This sequence encodes CASSFRSLSYEQYF.

In the case of this clone: This sample includes further DNA sequences coding for the same CDR3. The chain is built from TRBV5-1 and TRBJ2-5; 8 positions match TRBD1. Trimming at V came to 2 bases and at J to 5 bases, leaving 5 bases not matched to a gene. CDR1 and CDR2 (germline): SGHRS, YFSETQ. This CDR3 is built from 14 residues. For the CDR3, the DNA is TGCGCCAGCAGCTTTCCAGGGGGCAAGGAGACCCAGTACTTC. This encodes CASSFPGGKETQYF.

The rearrangement joins TRBV5-6 to TRBJ2-5, with TRBD2 matching over 10 bases. The CDR3 is made up of 15 amino acids. Germline V gene sequence: CDR1 SGHDT, CDR2 YYEEEE. Trimming removed 1 base from V and 2 bases from J; junction bases left unmatched: 2. In DNA form, the CDR3 reads TGTGCCAGCAGCTTGACTAGCGGGGTGCAAGAGACCCAGTACTTC. Residues: CASSLTSGVQETQYF.

This chain joins TRBV9 and TRBJ2-3, with D uncertain. With 0 bases removed from V and 0 bases from J, the gap between germline ends came to 8 bases. Germline V gene lookup returns CDR1 SGDLS and CDR2 YYNGEE. CDR3 length: 15 residues. CDR3 sequence reads: CASSVGRPSTDTQYF. CDR3 bases: TGTGCCAGCAGCGTAGGGCGGCCTAGCACAGATACGCAGTATTTT.

The gene calls are TRBV20-1 and TRBJ2-7; 8 nucleotides line up with TRBD2. The CDR3 totals 11 residues. The trim removed 6 bases at V and 7 bases at J, leaving 5 bases unmatched. The germline V gene encodes CDR1 DFQATT and CDR2 SNEGSKA (reference sequence). The CDR3 loop is CSAKLAEEQYF. DNA for the CDR3: TGCAGTGCAAAACTAGCGGAAGAGCAGTACTTC.

The chain couples TRBV4-1 to TRBJ1-6; weak D call: TRBD1 (5 bases). The CDR3 extends over 17 amino acids. Per the germline V gene, CDR1 is MGHRA and CDR2 is YSYEKL. Trimming cost V 5 bases and J 8 bases, with 22 bases left between them. This CDR3 is CASSSGRGGTWYSPLHF. The CDR3 region has the DNA TGCGCCAGCAGCTCCGGACGGGGAGGGACGTGGTATTCACCCCTCCACTTT.

J is TRBJ2-5 and V is TRBV28, with D perhaps TRBD2 (6 bases). The CDR3 is 14 residues long. The germline V gene encodes CDR1 MDHEN and CDR2 SYDVKM. The ends were cut back, 1 base at V and 6 bases at J, with 12 bases in the middle. The CDR3 here is CASSLYGSLKTQYF. CDR3 DNA: TGTGCCAGCAGTTTATACGGGAGCTTGAAGACCCAGTACTTC.

The chain uses TRBV28 and TRBJ1-5, with TRBD1 matching 7 bases. The CDR3 is made up of 17 amino acids. Trimming removed 5 bases from V and 5 bases from J; junction bases left unmatched: 15. Germline CDR1 MDHEN, CDR2 SYDVKM. CDR3 amino acids: CASSPRGIEGIDQPQHF. As DNA, the CDR3 is TGTGCCAGCAGTCCCAGGGGGATTGAAGGAATCGATCAGCCCCAGCATTTT.

The V call is TRBV10-1, the J call TRBJ2-1; 7 nucleotides line up with TRBD2. The CDR3 has 16 residues. V dropped 4 bases and J dropped 0; count of bases not matched to a gene: 6. From germline, CDR1 is WNHNN and CDR2 SYGVQD (reference sequence). The CDR3 sequence is CASSGGLPNSYNEQFF. Here the CDR3 DNA reads TGCGCCAGCAGTGGGGGACTACCAAACTCCTACAATGAGCAGTTCTTC.

V is TRBV4-3 and J is TRBJ1-4; the D is unclear. Germline V gene lookup returns CDR1 LGHNA and CDR2 YSLEER. The CDR3 has 16 amino acids. The V gene lost 1 base and the J gene lost 5 bases, with 14 bases spanning the gap. The CDR3 nucleotides read TGCGCCAGCAGCCAAGGTATTGAAACAAGAAATGAAAAACTGTTTTTT. Its translation: CASSQGIETRNEKLFF.